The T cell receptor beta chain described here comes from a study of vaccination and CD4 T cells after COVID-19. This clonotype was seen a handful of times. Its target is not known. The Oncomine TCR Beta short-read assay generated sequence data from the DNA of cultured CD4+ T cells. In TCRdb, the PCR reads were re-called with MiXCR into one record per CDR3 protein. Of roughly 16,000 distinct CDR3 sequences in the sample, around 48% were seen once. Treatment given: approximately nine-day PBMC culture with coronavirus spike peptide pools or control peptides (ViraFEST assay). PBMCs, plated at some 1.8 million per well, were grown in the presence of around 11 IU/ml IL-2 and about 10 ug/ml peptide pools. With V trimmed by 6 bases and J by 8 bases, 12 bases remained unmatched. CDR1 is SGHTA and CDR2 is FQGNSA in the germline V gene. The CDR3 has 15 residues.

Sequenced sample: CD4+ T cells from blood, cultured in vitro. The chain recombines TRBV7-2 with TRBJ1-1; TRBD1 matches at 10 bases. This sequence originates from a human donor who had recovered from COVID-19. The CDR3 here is CASSIRGGTGEEAFF. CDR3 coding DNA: TGTGCCAGCAGTATAAGGGGGGGGACAGGGGAGGAAGCTTTCTTT.